The rows below give T cell receptor beta chains drawn from one sample of a study of blood T cell repertoires in COVID-19. Method: immunoSEQ multiplex PCR; TCRdb's copy keeps in-frame clones and lacks some. The data hold approximately 180,000 clones, with about 80% observed a single time. Material for sequencing was peripheral blood. These receptors were collected from a woman aged 65 to 85 with acute or convalescent COVID-19. CDR3s include the opening cysteine and the closing phenylalanine or tryptophan. D genes are given only for firm matches. Clone size is shown for a subset of rows, as once, few, many or a class of expanded clone.

j_gene: TRBJ2-3
d_gene: TRBD2
abundance: NA
v_gene: TRBV9
CDR3nt: TGTGCCAGCAGCGCACTAGCGGGAGTCGGCACAGATACGCAGTATTTT
CDR3aa: CASSALAGVGTDTQYF

j_gene: TRBJ1-1
d_gene: NA
abundance: NA
v_gene: TRBV5-8
CDR3nt: TGTGCCAGCAGCTTGGGTCTTCGGGGGACTGAAGCTTTCTTT
CDR3aa: CASSLGLRGTEAFF

j_gene: TRBJ2-1
d_gene: TRBD2
abundance: NA
v_gene: TRBV5-1
CDR3nt: TGCGCCAGCAGCCTCAGCGGGAGTTCCTACAATGAGCAGTTCTTC
CDR3aa: CASSLSGSSYNEQFF

j_gene: TRBJ2-7
d_gene: TRBD2
abundance: NA
v_gene: TRBV7-2
CDR3nt: TGTGCCAGCAGCTCGGAGACTAGCTTCGACGAGCAGTACTTC
CDR3aa: CASSSETSFDEQYF

j_gene: TRBJ1-6
d_gene: NA
abundance: once
v_gene: TRBV3-1/TRBV3-2
CDR3nt: TGTGCCAGCAGCACAGGAAGCCATTCACCCCTCCACTTT
CDR3aa: CASSTGSHSPLHF

j_gene: TRBJ1-5
d_gene: NA
abundance: NA
v_gene: TRBV19
CDR3nt: TGTGCCAGTGACTCTGGTGGAGGAGGGAATCAGCCCCAGCATTTT
CDR3aa: CASDSGGGGNQPQHF

j_gene: TRBJ2-1
d_gene: TRBD2
abundance: many
v_gene: TRBV29-1
CDR3nt: TGCAGCGTTGGAGGGGCTAGCGGAGGTAATGAGCAGTTCTTC
CDR3aa: CSVGGASGGNEQFF

j_gene: TRBJ2-3
d_gene: NA
abundance: NA
v_gene: TRBV30
CDR3nt: TGTGCCTGGGACCAGCGGGATACGCAGTATTTT
CDR3aa: CAWDQRDTQYF

j_gene: TRBJ2-7
d_gene: TRBD2
abundance: NA
v_gene: TRBV24-1
CDR3nt: TGTGCCACCAGTGACCGCCGGACTAGCGGAAATAACAATGCCTACGAGCAGTACTTC
CDR3aa: CATSDRRTSGNNNAYEQYF

j_gene: TRBJ1-2
d_gene: NA
abundance: NA
v_gene: TRBV2
CDR3nt: TGTGCCAGCAGTATAACAGGGACGGGTGGCTACACCTTC
CDR3aa: CASSITGTGGYTF

j_gene: TRBJ2-7
d_gene: NA
abundance: NA
v_gene: TRBV23-1
CDR3nt: TGCGCCAGCAGTCAAGTCTGCACTTACGAGCAGTACTTC
CDR3aa: CASSQVCTYEQYF

j_gene: TRBJ1-6
d_gene: NA
abundance: NA
v_gene: TRBV7-2
CDR3nt: TGTGCCAGCAGCCCGGCGGGGGTACCCCTCCACTTT
CDR3aa: CASSPAGVPLHF

j_gene: TRBJ2-7
d_gene: NA
abundance: NA
v_gene: TRBV5-1
CDR3nt: TGCGCCAGCAGTCGCGGGGTCGAGCAGTACTTC
CDR3aa: CASSRGVEQYF

j_gene: TRBJ2-7
d_gene: NA
abundance: once
v_gene: TRBV21-1
CDR3nt: TGTGCCAGCAGCAGCGGGGCTTCGCCCTACGAGCAGTACTTC
CDR3aa: CASSSGASPYEQYF

j_gene: TRBJ2-3
d_gene: NA
abundance: NA
v_gene: TRBV29-1
CDR3nt: TGCAGCGTTGGACAGGCGGCAGATACGCAGTATTTT
CDR3aa: CSVGQAADTQYF

j_gene: TRBJ1-6
d_gene: NA
abundance: NA
v_gene: TRBV7-8
CDR3nt: TGTGCCAGCAGCTTAGCGCGCTCCGCCAATTCACCCCTCCACTTT
CDR3aa: CASSLARSANSPLHF

j_gene: TRBJ2-3
d_gene: TRBD2
abundance: NA
v_gene: TRBV25-1
CDR3nt: TGTGCCAGCTCAGGACTAGCGGGCATCGCAGCTACGCAGTATTTT
CDR3aa: CASSGLAGIAATQYF

j_gene: TRBJ1-1
d_gene: NA
abundance: NA
v_gene: TRBV4-1
CDR3nt: TGCGCCAGCAGCCAAGAATGGCGGCAGAGCGAAGCTTTCTTT
CDR3aa: CASSQEWRQSEAFF

j_gene: TRBJ1-3
d_gene: NA
abundance: NA
v_gene: TRBV5-1
CDR3nt: TGCGCCAGCAGCATACCAGGGTCTGGAAACACCATATATTTT
CDR3aa: CASSIPGSGNTIYF

j_gene: TRBJ2-1
d_gene: TRBD1
abundance: NA
v_gene: TRBV9
CDR3nt: TGTGCCAGCAGTTCCGGACAGGGTGTCCACAATGAGCAGTTCTTC
CDR3aa: CASSSGQGVHNEQFF

j_gene: TRBJ2-1
d_gene: NA
abundance: NA
v_gene: TRBV24-1
CDR3nt: TGTGCCACCAGTCGGGTGGGTGAGCAGTTCTTC
CDR3aa: CATSRVGEQFF

j_gene: TRBJ2-2
d_gene: NA
abundance: NA
v_gene: TRBV19
CDR3nt: TGTGCCAGCGCCCAGGGAGGGGGTAACACCGGGGAGCTGTTTTTT
CDR3aa: CASAQGGGNTGELFF

j_gene: TRBJ2-7
d_gene: TRBD1
abundance: NA
v_gene: TRBV23-1
CDR3nt: TGCGCCAGCACCCAACTTAACAGGGGATCGGGCGAGCAGTACTTC
CDR3aa: CASTQLNRGSGEQYF

j_gene: TRBJ1-1
d_gene: TRBD1
abundance: NA
v_gene: TRBV7-3
CDR3nt: TGTGCCAGCAGCAGAACAGGGGTAGGGAACACTGAAGCTTTCTTT
CDR3aa: CASSRTGVGNTEAFF

j_gene: TRBJ2-2
d_gene: TRBD2
abundance: NA
v_gene: TRBV11-2
CDR3nt: TGTGCCAGCAACCCCGGGACTAGAAACTCCGGGGAGCTGTTTTTT
CDR3aa: CASNPGTRNSGELFF

j_gene: TRBJ1-4
d_gene: NA
abundance: NA
v_gene: TRBV4-1
CDR3nt: TGCGCCAGCAGCCACGATACAGGTCCTAATGAAAAACTGTTTTTT
CDR3aa: CASSHDTGPNEKLFF

j_gene: TRBJ2-3
d_gene: TRBD2
abundance: NA
v_gene: TRBV5-1
CDR3nt: TGCGCCAGCAGAAGCGGGGGCACAGATACGCAGTATTTT
CDR3aa: CASRSGGTDTQYF

j_gene: TRBJ2-1
d_gene: NA
abundance: NA
v_gene: TRBV21-1
CDR3nt: TGTGCCAGCAGCAAAGAGGAGACTAGCGGGTGCAATGAGCAGTTCTTC
CDR3aa: CASSKEETSGCNEQFF

j_gene: TRBJ2-3
d_gene: TRBD2
abundance: once
v_gene: TRBV7-3
CDR3nt: TGTGCCAGCAGATCGAGCGGGGGCAGCACAGATACGCAGTATTTT
CDR3aa: CASRSSGGSTDTQYF

j_gene: TRBJ2-5
d_gene: NA
abundance: NA
v_gene: TRBV7-7
CDR3nt: TGTGCCAGCAGCCTCGACACGACACGGCAAGAGACCCAGTACTTC
CDR3aa: CASSLDTTRQETQYF

j_gene: TRBJ2-3
d_gene: NA
abundance: once
v_gene: TRBV5-4
CDR3nt: TGTGCCAGCAGCCTAGTGGCCTCTAGCACAGATACGCAGTATTTT
CDR3aa: CASSLVASSTDTQYF

j_gene: TRBJ2-2
d_gene: NA
abundance: NA
v_gene: TRBV7-8
CDR3nt: TGTGCCAGCAGCTCAGATATTCGCGGCGGGGAGCTGTTTTTT
CDR3aa: CASSSDIRGGELFF

j_gene: TRBJ2-7
d_gene: NA
abundance: NA
v_gene: TRBV6-6
CDR3nt: TGTGCCAGCAGTTACCCAGACAGCTACGAGCAGTACTTC
CDR3aa: CASSYPDSYEQYF

j_gene: TRBJ2-5
d_gene: TRBD1
abundance: NA
v_gene: TRBV11-2
CDR3nt: TGTGCCAGCAGCTTATATTTCCAGGGGGAAGAGACCCAGTACTTC
CDR3aa: CASSLYFQGEETQYF

j_gene: TRBJ2-1
d_gene: TRBD2
abundance: NA
v_gene: TRBV19
CDR3nt: TGTGCCAGTAGTATGGGATTAGCGGGAGGGGAAAATGAGCAGTTCTTC
CDR3aa: CASSMGLAGGENEQFF

j_gene: TRBJ1-1
d_gene: TRBD1
abundance: few
v_gene: TRBV9
CDR3nt: TGTGCCAGCAGCGCCGGGACAGGGGTACGTGAGGACACTGAAGCTTTCTTT
CDR3aa: CASSAGTGVREDTEAFF

j_gene: TRBJ1-1
d_gene: TRBD1
abundance: once
v_gene: TRBV29-1
CDR3nt: TGCAGCGGTAATGACAGGGTCGGGACTGAAGCTTTCTTT
CDR3aa: CSGNDRVGTEAFF

j_gene: TRBJ2-1
d_gene: TRBD1
abundance: few
v_gene: TRBV4-1
CDR3nt: TGCGCCAGCAGCCCAACGGGACAGGGAAGGGAGCAGTTCTTC
CDR3aa: CASSPTGQGREQFF

j_gene: TRBJ1-1
d_gene: NA
abundance: NA
v_gene: TRBV29-1
CDR3nt: TGCAGCGTTGTAGGGCGACAGGACTCTGCTGAAGCTTTCTTT
CDR3aa: CSVVGRQDSAEAFF

j_gene: TRBJ2-3
d_gene: TRBD2
abundance: once
v_gene: TRBV11-2
CDR3nt: TGTGCCAGCAGCTTAGTTTCCGGGGGGAGTGCAGATACGCAGTATTTT
CDR3aa: CASSLVSGGSADTQYF

j_gene: TRBJ1-1
d_gene: NA
abundance: NA
v_gene: TRBV29-1
CDR3nt: TGCAGCGTTGATCGAGGGCGTGACACTGAAGCTTTCTTT
CDR3aa: CSVDRGRDTEAFF

j_gene: TRBJ2-1
d_gene: TRBD2
abundance: NA
v_gene: TRBV4-1
CDR3nt: TGCGCCAGCAGACTAGCGGGGACTTTCCGTGAGCAGTTCTTC
CDR3aa: CASRLAGTFREQFF

j_gene: TRBJ2-3
d_gene: TRBD2
abundance: NA
v_gene: TRBV3-1/TRBV3-2
CDR3nt: TGTGCCAGCAGCTCAGGAGCGGGATTCTACACAGATACGCAGTATTTT
CDR3aa: CASSSGAGFYTDTQYF